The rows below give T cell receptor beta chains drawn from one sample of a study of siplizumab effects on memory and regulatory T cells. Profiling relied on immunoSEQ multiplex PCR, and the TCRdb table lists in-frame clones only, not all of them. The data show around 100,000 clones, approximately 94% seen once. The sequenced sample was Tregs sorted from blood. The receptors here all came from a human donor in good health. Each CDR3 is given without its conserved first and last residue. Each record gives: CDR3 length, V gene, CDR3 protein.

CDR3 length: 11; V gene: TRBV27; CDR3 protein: ASSPGEGYGYT
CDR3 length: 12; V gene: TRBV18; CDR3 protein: ASSPQGLGATIY
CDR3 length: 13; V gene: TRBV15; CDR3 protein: ATSRAGTGGETQY
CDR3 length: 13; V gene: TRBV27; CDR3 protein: ASSSWGSGNTEAF
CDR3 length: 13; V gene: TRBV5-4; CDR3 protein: ASSRLGVRMGELF
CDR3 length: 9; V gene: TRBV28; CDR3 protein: ASSARETQY
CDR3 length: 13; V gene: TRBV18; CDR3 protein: ASSPPGEGGTEAF
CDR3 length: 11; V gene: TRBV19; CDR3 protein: ASSTLANTEAF
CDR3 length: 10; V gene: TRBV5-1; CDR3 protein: ASSSSTGSQF
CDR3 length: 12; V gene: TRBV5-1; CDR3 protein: ASSSSTTSDTQY
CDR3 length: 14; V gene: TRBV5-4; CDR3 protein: ASSLVGPSNTGELF
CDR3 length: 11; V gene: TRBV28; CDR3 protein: ASSPSGTDTQY
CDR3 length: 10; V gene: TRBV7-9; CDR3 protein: ASSQVAGELF
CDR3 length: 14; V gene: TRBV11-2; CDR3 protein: ASSSLSSGSRHEQF
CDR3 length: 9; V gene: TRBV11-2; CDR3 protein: ASTTPEPQY
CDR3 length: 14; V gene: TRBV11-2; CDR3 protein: ASTDPGLRRTGELF
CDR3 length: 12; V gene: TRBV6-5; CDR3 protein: ASSYNRGNQPQH
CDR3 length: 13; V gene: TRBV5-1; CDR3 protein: ASSIQGIRADTQY
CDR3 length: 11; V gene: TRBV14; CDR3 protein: ASSQDLTTEGN
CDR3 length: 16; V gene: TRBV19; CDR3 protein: ASSSGLAGARAKNIQY
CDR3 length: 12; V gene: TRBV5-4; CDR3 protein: ASSLWAGVGGYT
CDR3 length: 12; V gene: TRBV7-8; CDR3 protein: ASSLAQGTGELF
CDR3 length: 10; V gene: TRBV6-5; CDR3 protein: ASSSNTGELF
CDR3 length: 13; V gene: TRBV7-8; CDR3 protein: ASSFRRTDTGELF
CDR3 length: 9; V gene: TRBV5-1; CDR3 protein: ASRNLNEQF
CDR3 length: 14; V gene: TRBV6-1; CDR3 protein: ASSGTQDRVNQPQH
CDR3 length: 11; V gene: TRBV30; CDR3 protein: AWGQGWHQPQH
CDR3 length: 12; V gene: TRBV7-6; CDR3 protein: ASSWTSGSYEQY
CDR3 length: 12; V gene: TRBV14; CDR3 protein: ASSYTLGAVEQY
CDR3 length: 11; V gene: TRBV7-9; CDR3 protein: ASSLAGDQPQH
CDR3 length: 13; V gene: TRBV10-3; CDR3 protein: AITPGWGIHNEQF
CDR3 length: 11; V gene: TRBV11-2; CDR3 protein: ASSFSGNYGYT
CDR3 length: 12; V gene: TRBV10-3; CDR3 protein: AISHGSTVYEQY
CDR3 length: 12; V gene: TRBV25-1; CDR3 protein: ASSTAGGNQPQH
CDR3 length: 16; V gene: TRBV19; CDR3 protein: ASSIGEGLAGPTYEQY
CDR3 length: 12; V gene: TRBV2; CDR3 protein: ASIFGGAADTQY